This is a list of T cell receptor beta chains from one sample in a study of human T cells and chemical hapten exposure. TCRdb itself ran the RACE reads through MiXCR, one entry per CDR3 protein. This sample has around 42,000 distinct CDR3 sequences, with about 3% found just once. Material: whole blood, obtained in connection with sensitization to the hapten diphenylcyclopropenone (DPC). The receptor source for this set is a man aged 40-50 years with alopecia areata. Some clones in this sample may be carry-over from other donors' samples. Both conserved end residues are part of each CDR3. Each record gives: V gene, CDR3 length, J gene, D gene, clone size, CDR3 DNA, CDR3 protein. The D gene is left open where the match is weak. The size field is filled for only some rows; it gives once, few, many or a size class.

TRBV14	15	TRBJ1-1	TRBD1	many	TGTGCCAGCAGCCCCTGGACAGGGTTGAACACTGAAGCTTTCTTT	CASSPWTGLNTEAFF
TRBV28	13	TRBJ1-5	NA	NA	TGTGCCAGCGGAGACATGCCCAATCAGCCCCAGCATTTT	CASGDMPNQPQHF
TRBV6-5	18	TRBJ1-2	NA	few	TGTGCCAGCAGTTACTCCCCCCCTGCAGGGGCTTATAACTATGGCTACACCTTC	CASSYSPPAGAYNYGYTF
TRBV18	15	TRBJ1-5	TRBD1	many	TGTGCCAGCTCACAGGACTTTGGAGGGGGCCAGCCCCAGCATTTT	CASSQDFGGGQPQHF
TRBV6-5	16	TRBJ2-3	TRBD1	many	TGTGCCAGCAGTTCACCCAGGGGGCTGGGCACAGATACGCAGTATTTT	CASSSPRGLGTDTQYF
TRBV29-1	12	TRBJ1-2	NA	many	TGCAGCGTTGCCGGTGGGGTCTATGGCTACACCTTC	CSVAGGVYGYTF
TRBV12-3/TRBV12-4	15	TRBJ1-5	NA	many	TGTGCCAGCAGTTTAAGCCTTGAAGGCAATCAGCCCCAGCATTTT	CASSLSLEGNQPQHF
TRBV28	14	TRBJ1-2	NA	many	TGTGCCAGCAGTTTAAACCCCCCCGGGGGTGGCTACACCTTC	CASSLNPPGGGYTF
TRBV28	13	TRBJ2-1	TRBD2	many	TGTGCCAGTCTACTAGCGGGAGACAATGAGCAGTTCTTC	CASLLAGDNEQFF
TRBV6-1	11	TRBJ2-3	NA	many	TGTGCCAGCAGTCGCACAGATACGCAGTATTTT	CASSRTDTQYF
TRBV10-3	12	TRBJ2-7	NA	many	TGTGCCATCAACTCCGAGGGGTACGAGCAGTACTTC	CAINSEGYEQYF
TRBV28	14	TRBJ2-7	NA	many	TGTGCCAGCAGTTTATCTGGATCCTCCTACGAGCAGTACTTC	CASSLSGSSYEQYF
TRBV6-2/TRBV6-3	13	TRBJ1-1	NA	many	TGTGCCAGCAGTTATGTCGGGGGAGCAGAAGCTTTCTTT	CASSYVGGAEAFF
TRBV5-5	16	TRBJ1-1	NA	many	TGTGCCAGCAGCTTGGTAAGGGGAGAAGGGAACACTGAAGCTTTCTTT	CASSLVRGEGNTEAFF
TRBV19	15	TRBJ2-7	NA	many	TGTGCCAGTAGTCCGCCCCGGGACGGGCCTGACGAGCAGTACTTC	CASSPPRDGPDEQYF
TRBV5-1	14	TRBJ2-3	NA	NA	TGCGCCAGCCAGGGTTGGACTTTCACAGATACGCAGTATTTT	CASQGWTFTDTQYF
TRBV28	15	TRBJ1-5	TRBD1	many	TGTGCCAGCAGCCGGGACAGGTCTAACAATCAGCCCCAGCATTTT	CASSRDRSNNQPQHF
TRBV12-3/TRBV12-4	12	TRBJ2-3	NA	many	TGTGCCAGCAGTTTGAACACAGATACGCAGTATTTT	CASSLNTDTQYF
TRBV28	16	TRBJ1-1	TRBD1	few	TGTGCCAGCAGAGGACAGGGACGCGCCTTTAACACTGAAGCTTTCTTT	CASRGQGRAFNTEAFF
TRBV6-2/TRBV6-3	16	TRBJ1-5	NA	many	TGTGCCAGCAGCCAGACAGGATGGACGGGGAATCAGCCCCAGCATTTT	CASSQTGWTGNQPQHF
TRBV6-5	14	TRBJ2-5	NA	many	TGTGCCAGCAGTAGAGGGTTGTTTTCAGAGACCCAGTACTTC	CASSRGLFSETQYF
TRBV9	13	TRBJ2-7	NA	many	TGTGCCAGCAGCGGCCAGGGGTCCTACGAGCAGTACTTC	CASSGQGSYEQYF